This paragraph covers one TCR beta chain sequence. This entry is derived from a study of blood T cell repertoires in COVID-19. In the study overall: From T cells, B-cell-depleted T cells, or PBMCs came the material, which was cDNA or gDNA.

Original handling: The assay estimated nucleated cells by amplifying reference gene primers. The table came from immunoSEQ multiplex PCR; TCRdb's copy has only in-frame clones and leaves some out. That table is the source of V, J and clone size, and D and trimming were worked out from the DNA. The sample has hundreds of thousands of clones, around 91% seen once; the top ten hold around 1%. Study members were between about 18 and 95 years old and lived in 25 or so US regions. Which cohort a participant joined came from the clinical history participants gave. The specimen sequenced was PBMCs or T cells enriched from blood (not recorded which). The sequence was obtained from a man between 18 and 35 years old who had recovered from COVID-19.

The CDR3 nucleotides are TGTGCCAGCAGTTTAACTAATGAGCAGTTCTTC. Translation: CASSLTNEQFF. This chain connects TRBV28 to TRBJ2-1; D remains unclear. The CDR3 consists of 11 residues. Germline V gene lookup returns CDR1 MDHEN and CDR2 SYDVKM. The V end was cut by 2 bases, the J end by 7 bases, with 3 bases between.